This T cell receptor beta chain emerged from a study of blood T cell repertoires in COVID-19. Study at large: The samples span acute and convalescent COVID-19 from the United States, Italy and Spain.

CDR1 and CDR2 (germline): MNHEY, SVGAGI. This CDR3 is built from 11 residues. V dropped 7 bases and J dropped 6 bases, with 8 bases sitting between them. Clones were read by immunoSEQ multiplex PCR, and TCRdb kept only the in-frame ones, dropping some. The sample records 230,000 or so clones, around 84% being singletons. The clonotype originates from a man aged 25 to 45 with active or convalescent COVID-19. This chain uses TRBV6-5 with TRBJ2-3; no reliable D call. The sequenced material came from peripheral blood. For the CDR3, the DNA is TGTGCCAGCACAGGATTTGATACGCAGTATTTT. Its translation is CASTGFDTQYF.